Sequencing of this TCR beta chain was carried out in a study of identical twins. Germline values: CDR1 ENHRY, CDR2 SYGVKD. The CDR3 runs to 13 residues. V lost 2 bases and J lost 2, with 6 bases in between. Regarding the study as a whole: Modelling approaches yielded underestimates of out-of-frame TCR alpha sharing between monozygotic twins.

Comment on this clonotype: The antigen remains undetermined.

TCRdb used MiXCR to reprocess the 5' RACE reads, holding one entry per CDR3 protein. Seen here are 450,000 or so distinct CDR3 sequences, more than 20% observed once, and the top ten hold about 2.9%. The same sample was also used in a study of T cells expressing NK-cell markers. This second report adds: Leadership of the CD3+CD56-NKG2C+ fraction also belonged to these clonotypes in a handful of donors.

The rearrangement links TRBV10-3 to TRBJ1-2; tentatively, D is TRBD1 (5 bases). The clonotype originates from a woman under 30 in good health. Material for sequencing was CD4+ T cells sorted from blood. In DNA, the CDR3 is TGTGCCATCAGTGAGCGGGGGAACTATGGCTACACCTTC. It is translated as CAISERGNYGYTF.